This paragraph covers one T cell receptor beta chain sequence. This record comes from a study of blood T cell repertoires in COVID-19. At the level of the study: There were acute and convalescent COVID-19 samples, and they came from the United States, Italy and Spain. T cells, B-cell-depleted T cells, or PBMCs supplied cDNA or gDNA.

The CDR3 consists of 14 residues. CDR1 and CDR2 (germline): SGHKS, YYEKEE (reference sequence). With V trimmed by 5 bases and J by 2 bases, 4 bases remained unmatched. As originally analysed: Amplification from reference gene primers served as the basis for estimated nucleated cell counts. Sequenced by immunoSEQ multiplex PCR; TCRdb stores in-frame clones only, minus some. V and J calls plus clone size are reproduced from that table; the DNA served to infer D and trimming. The sample lists 200,000 to 250,000 clones, roughly four fifths seen once, with 1.5% to 2% in the top ten. Sequenced material: peripheral blood. This receptor was taken from a woman older than 75 with acute or convalescent COVID-19. The gene calls are TRBV5-5 and TRBJ2-3, with 8 bases lining up with TRBD2. In DNA, the CDR3 is TGTGCCAGCAGATTAGCGGGGTCCACAGATACGCAGTATTTT. This gives the protein CASRLAGSTDTQYF.